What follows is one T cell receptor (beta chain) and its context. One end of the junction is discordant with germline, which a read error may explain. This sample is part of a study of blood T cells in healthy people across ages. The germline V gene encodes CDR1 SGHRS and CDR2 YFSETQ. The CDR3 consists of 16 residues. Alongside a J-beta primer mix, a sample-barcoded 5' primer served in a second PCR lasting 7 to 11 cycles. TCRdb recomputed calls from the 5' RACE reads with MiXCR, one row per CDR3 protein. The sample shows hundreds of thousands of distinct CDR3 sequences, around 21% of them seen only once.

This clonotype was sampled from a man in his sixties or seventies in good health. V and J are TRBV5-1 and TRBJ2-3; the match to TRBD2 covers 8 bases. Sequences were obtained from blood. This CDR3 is CASSLAGGVSGDTQYF. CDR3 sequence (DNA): TGCGCTAGCAGCTTGGCGGGGGGAGTGTCCGGAGATACGCAGTATTTT.